The clone carrying this T cell receptor beta chain was seen a handful of times. The antigen is not known. The record originates from a study of T cells in Graves' hyperthyroidism and ophthalmopathy. Study-level findings and limits: Most thyroid clonotypes with frequency above 0.001 were detected in blood.

With a duration under 2 months, the hyperthyroidism was newly diagnosed in patients aged 18 to 65. Diagnoses were established using clinical symptoms, serum thyroxine and TRAb, thyroid ultrasound and orbital computed tomography. Germline CDR1 and CDR2: SGHTA and FQGNSA. Deletions cut 6 bases from V and 3 bases from J, with 12 bases between. CDR3 size: 13 residues. Amplified regions were TCR beta CDR3 sequences from RNA transcripts. Primed by the HTBI set, a first-round RT-PCR was run on the TCR CDR3. TCRdb itself ran the multiplex PCR reads through MiXCR, one entry per CDR3 protein. The sample comprises about 580,000 distinct CDR3 sequences, just over 45% of which are singletons, and about 8% rests with the top ten.

This TCR came from a woman aged 18 to 35 with Graves' hyperthyroidism. The J gene is TRBJ2-7, the V gene TRBV7-2; a possible D gene is TRBD1 (6 bases). Sequencing input: peripheral blood or thyroid tissue (not recorded which). The CDR3 sequence is CASSSTGDYEQYF. The CDR3 nucleotides read TGTGCCAGCAGTTCGACAGGTGACTACGAGCAGTACTTC.